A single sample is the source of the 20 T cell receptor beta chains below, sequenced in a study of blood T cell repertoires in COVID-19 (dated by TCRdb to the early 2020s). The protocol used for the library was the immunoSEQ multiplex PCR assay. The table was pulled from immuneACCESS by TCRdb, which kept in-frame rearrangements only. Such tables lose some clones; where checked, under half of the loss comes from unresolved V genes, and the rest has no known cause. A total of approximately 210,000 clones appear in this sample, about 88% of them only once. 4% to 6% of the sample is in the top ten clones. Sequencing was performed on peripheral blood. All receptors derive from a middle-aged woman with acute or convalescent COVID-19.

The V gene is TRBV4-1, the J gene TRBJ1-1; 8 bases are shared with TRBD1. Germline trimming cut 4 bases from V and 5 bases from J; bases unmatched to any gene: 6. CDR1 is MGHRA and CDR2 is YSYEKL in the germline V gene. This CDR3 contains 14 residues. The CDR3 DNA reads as TGCGCCAGCAGCCGCGGACAGGGCTCTACTGAAGCTTTCTTT. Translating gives CASSRGQGSTEAFF.

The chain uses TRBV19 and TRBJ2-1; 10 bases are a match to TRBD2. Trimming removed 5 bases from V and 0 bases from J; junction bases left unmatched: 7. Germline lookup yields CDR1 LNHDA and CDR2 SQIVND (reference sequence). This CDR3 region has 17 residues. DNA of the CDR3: TGTGCCAGTAGTCTGAGATCTAGCGGGAGCTCCTACAATGAGCAGTTCTTC. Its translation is CASSLRSSGSSYNEQFF. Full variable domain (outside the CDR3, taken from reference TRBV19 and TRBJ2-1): DGGITQSPKYLFRKEGQNVTLSCEQNLNHDAMYWYRQDPGQGLRLIYYSQIVNDFQKGDIAEGYSVSREKKESFPLTVTSAQKNPTAFYLCASSLRSSGSSYNEQFFGPGTRLTVL.

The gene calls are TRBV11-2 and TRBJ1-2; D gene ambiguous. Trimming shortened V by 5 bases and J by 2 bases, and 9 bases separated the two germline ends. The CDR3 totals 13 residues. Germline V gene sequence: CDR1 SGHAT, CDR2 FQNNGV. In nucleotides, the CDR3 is TGTGCCAGCAGCAGCACAGTAAACTATGGCTACACCTTC. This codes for CASSSTVNYGYTF. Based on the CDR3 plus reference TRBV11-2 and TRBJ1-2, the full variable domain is EAGVAQSPRYKIIEKRQSVAFWCNPISGHATLYWYQQILGQGPKLLIQFQNNGVVDDSQLPKDRFSAERLKGVDSTLKIQPAKLEDSAVYLCASSSTVNYGYTFGSGTRLTVV.

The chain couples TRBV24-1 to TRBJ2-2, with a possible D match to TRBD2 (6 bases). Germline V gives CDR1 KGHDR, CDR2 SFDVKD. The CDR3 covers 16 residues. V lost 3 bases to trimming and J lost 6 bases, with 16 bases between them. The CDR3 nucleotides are TGTGCCACCAGTGATCCGCCGGGGGAAGGGTCCGGGGAGCTGTTTTTT. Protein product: CATSDPPGEGSGELFF.

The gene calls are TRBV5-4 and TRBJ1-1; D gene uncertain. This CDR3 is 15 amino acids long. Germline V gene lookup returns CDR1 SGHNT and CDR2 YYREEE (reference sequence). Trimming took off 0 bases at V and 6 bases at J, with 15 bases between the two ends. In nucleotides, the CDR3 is TGTGCCAGCAGCTTGGGGGCCCTTGGGGAGGCTGAAGCTTTCTTT. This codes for CASSLGALGEAEAFF.

The CDR3 DNA is TGTGCCAGCAGCCAGGCTGGACAGGGTGAAGGCTACACCTTC. It specifies CASSQAGQGEGYTF. The chain uses TRBV4-2 and TRBJ1-2, with 8 nucleotides matching TRBD1. Germline CDR1 and CDR2: LGHNA and YNFKEQ. J gave up 8 bases and V 3 bases, and 8 bases lay outside the gene matches. The CDR3 has 14 amino acids.

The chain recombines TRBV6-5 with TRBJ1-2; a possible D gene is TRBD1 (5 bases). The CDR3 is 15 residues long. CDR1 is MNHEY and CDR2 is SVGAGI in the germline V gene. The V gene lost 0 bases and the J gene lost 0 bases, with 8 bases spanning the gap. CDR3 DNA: TGTGCCAGCAGTTACTCCCAGGGTACTAACTATGGCTACACCTTC. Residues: CASSYSQGTNYGYTF.

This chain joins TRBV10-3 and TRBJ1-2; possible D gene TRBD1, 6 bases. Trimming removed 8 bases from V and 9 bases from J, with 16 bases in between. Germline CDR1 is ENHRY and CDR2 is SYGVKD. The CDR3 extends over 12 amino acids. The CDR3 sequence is CAIAELGGSYTF. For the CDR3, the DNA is TGTGCCATCGCCGAACTTGGGGGCAGCTACACCTTC.

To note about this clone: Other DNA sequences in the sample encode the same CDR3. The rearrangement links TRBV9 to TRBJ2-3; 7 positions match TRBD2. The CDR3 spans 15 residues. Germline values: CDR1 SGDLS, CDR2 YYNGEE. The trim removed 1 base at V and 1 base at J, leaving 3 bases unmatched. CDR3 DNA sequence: TGTGCCAGCAGCGTAACGAGCGGGGGCACAGATACGCAGTATTTT. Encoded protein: CASSVTSGGTDTQYF.

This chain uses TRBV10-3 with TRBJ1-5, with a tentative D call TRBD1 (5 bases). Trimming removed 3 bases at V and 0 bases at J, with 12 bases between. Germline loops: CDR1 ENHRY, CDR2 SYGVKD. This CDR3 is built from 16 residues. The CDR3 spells CAISERLDSSNQPQHF. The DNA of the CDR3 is TGTGCCATCAGTGAAAGGCTAGACAGTAGCAATCAGCCCCAGCATTTT.

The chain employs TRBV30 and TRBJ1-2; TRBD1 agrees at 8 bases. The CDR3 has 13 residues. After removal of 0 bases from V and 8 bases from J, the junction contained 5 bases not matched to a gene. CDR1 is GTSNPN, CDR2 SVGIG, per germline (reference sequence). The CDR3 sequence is CAWSVRGTGGYTF. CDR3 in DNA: TGTGCCTGGAGTGTAAGGGGGACAGGCGGCTACACCTTC.

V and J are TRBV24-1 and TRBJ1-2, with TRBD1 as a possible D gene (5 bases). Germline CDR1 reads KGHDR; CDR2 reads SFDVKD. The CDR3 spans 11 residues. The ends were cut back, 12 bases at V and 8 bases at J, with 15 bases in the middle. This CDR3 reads CASRRGFGYTF. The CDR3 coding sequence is TGTGCCTCGCGGCGGGGGTTCGGCTACACCTTC.

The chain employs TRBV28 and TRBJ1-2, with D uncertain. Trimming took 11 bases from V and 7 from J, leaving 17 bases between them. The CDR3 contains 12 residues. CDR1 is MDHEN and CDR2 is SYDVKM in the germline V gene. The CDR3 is CAALRGGSGYTF. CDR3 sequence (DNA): TGTGCCGCCCTCCGGGGAGGAAGTGGCTACACCTTC.

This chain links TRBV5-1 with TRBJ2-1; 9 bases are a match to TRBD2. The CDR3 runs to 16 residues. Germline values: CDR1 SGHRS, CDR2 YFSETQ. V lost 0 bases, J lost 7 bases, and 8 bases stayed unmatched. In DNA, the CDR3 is TGCGCCAGCAGCTTGGGACGCGGGGGGGGCCAGAATGAGCAGTTCTTC. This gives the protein CASSLGRGGGQNEQFF.

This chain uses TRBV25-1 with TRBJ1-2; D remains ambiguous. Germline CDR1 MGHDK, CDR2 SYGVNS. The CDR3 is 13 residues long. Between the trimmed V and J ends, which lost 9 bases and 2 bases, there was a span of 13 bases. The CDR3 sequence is CASRSQVNYGYTF. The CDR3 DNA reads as TGTGCCAGTCGGTCGCAGGTGAACTATGGCTACACCTTC.

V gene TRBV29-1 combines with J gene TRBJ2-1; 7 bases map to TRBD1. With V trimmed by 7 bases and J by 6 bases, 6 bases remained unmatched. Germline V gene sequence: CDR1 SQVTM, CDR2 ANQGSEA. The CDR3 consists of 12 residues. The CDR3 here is CSGRGGPNEQFF. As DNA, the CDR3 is TGCAGCGGGAGAGGGGGCCCCAATGAGCAGTTCTTC.

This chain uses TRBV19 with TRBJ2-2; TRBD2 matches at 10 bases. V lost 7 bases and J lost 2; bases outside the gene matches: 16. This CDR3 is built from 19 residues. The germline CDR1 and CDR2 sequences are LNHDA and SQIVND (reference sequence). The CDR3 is CASNPGLAADRINTGELFF. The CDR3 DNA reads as TGTGCCAGTAATCCAGGACTAGCGGCAGACAGAATAAACACCGGGGAGCTGTTTTTT.

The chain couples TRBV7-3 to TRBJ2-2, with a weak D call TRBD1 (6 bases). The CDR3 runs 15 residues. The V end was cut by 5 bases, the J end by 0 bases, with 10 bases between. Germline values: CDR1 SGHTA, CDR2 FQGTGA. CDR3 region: CASSGGAANTGELFF. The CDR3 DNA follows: TGTGCCAGCAGCGGGGGCGCAGCGAACACCGGGGAGCTGTTTTTT.

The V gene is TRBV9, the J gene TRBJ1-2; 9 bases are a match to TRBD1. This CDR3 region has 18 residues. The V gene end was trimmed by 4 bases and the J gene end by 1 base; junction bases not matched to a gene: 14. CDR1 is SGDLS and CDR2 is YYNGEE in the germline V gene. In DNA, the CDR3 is TGTGCCAGCAGCCCCACACCGGGACAGGGACTTGGTAACTATGGCTACACCTTC. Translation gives CASSPTPGQGLGNYGYTF.

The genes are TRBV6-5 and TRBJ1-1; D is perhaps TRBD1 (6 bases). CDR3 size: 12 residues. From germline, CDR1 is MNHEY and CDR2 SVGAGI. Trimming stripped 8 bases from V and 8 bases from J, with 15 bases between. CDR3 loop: CASGTRGGEAFF. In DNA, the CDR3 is TGTGCCAGCGGGACCCGTGGGGGCGAAGCTTTCTTT.